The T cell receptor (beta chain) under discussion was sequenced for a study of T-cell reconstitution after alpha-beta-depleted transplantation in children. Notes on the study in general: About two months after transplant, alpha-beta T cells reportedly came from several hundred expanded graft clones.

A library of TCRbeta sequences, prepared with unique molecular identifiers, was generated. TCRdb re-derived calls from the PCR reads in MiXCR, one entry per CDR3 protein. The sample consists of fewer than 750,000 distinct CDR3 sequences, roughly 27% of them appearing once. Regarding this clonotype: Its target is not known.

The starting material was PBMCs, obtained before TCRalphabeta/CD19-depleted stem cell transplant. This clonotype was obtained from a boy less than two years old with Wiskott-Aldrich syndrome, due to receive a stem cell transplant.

This CDR3 reads CASSTVAGPSTDTQYF. For the CDR3, the DNA is TGCGCCAGCAGCACCGTAGCGGGACCAAGCACAGATACGCAGTATTTT. J is TRBJ2-3 and V is TRBV5-1; 8 bases are a match to TRBD2. CDR1 is SGHRS, CDR2 YFSETQ, per germline. The CDR3 is made up of 16 amino acids. The V segment lost 4 bases and the J segment 0 bases; nucleotides outside the gene matches: 7.